This T cell receptor (beta chain) came from a study of blood T cells in healthy people across ages (dated by TCRdb to between 2015 and 2016). Looking at the study overall: In model experiments, template switching captured roughly one uniquely barcoded TCR beta cDNA molecule for every two T cells. To avoid experimental bias, donors of different ages were distributed randomly across sequencing lanes. Donors were grouped into four age groups: young (average about 15 years), middle-aged (less than 40), aged (about 60) and long-lived (approximately 81). Using deep sequencing normalized with unique cDNA molecular identifiers, the study measured how TCR beta repertoire diversity changes with age. The study analyzed two additional independent replicas of 1 million unique cDNA reads from the same blood draw for two donors, one aged 18 to 30 and one aged 80 or older.

The donors were 40 or so Caucasian individuals from Russia, aged roughly 6 to 100 years, who were systemically healthy. Ten milliliters of peripheral blood were drawn from each donor into EDTA-treated Vacutainer tubes. Ficoll-Paque density-gradient centrifugation was used to isolate PBMCs, with at least 6.5 million per sample. Total RNA, at least 6 micrograms per sample, was extracted from PBMCs with Trizol reagent. For every donor, flow cytometry on a PBMC aliquot measured the percentage of naive CD45RAhigh/CD27high T cells. With regard to this clonotype: Its antigen specificity is not known. No base quality values were provided; no much bigger clone lies one nucleotide off.

Reading from cysteine to phenylalanine, the CDR3 counts 13 amino acids. The entry retains the CDR3 DNA only, 39 bases that are in frame from base 1. From the germline V gene, CDR1 is MGHDK and CDR2 is SYGVNS. V is shortened by 1 base, J by 6 bases, and the region joining them spans 8 bases. Libraries were made using 5' RACE. TCRdb shows the sequencer as Illumina HiSeq 2500. A second PCR of about 6 to 12 cycles was run with a J-beta primer mix and a sample-barcoded 5' primer. A unique molecular identifier was introduced onto each TCR beta cDNA molecule by a template-switch 5' adaptor carrying 12 random nucleotides. Each sample yielded at least 3 million CDR3-containing paired-end reads. The Mint cDNA synthesis kit, primed by a TRBC-specific oligonucleotide, was used to synthesize first-strand cDNA from all RNA. Following uracil-DNA glycosylase treatment, all cDNA underwent a first 18-cycle PCR with the universal primers M1SS and BC2_uni_R. The study's own analysis went as follows. For normalization, 1 million high-quality reads, each with a distinct molecular identifier, were randomly selected from each sample. Instead of being binned into consensus sequences, reads with shared molecular identifiers were discarded. CDR3 identification, clonotype clustering and error correction used MiTCR with a Q25 quality threshold and the strictest error-elimination algorithm. A nonparametric unseen species model using Euler transformation provided a lower-bound estimate of total TCR beta diversity. Clones were called with MiXCR by TCRdb after fastp trimmed the public reads at Q25, and only in-frame beta chains were retained. One record per CDR3 amino acid sequence lists the most common genes and DNA. The V and J calls here are based on TCRdb, not the publication. The sample has hundreds of thousands of distinct CDR3 sequences on record, approximately 53% of them singletons. The top ten clones comprise about 26% of the sample.

Study-wide conclusions, independent of this receptor: Estimates of total diversity based on one million sequenced T cells were regarded as lower bounds and as underestimates. Conclusive comparison of naive and antigen-experienced compartments was prevented by the profiling of bulk unsorted PBMCs. Compared with the aged group, more naive CD4+ T cells, fewer expanded clones and increased TCR diversity were shown by the long-lived group, suggesting age selection. The CMV infection status of donors was not known, potentially confounding age-related changes in expanded clonotypes. Observed TCR beta diversity per million T cells fell roughly linearly with age, and a significant reduction was already apparent by age approximately 40. A strong correlation was found between observed TCR beta diversity and the percentage of naive T cells measured by flow cytometry.

This TCR was sampled from a man between 35 and 55 years old in good health. The rearrangement joined TRBV25-1 to TRBJ2-3; the D gene cannot be named for sure. Sequencing used blood. The CDR3 amino acid sequence is: CASSESVLDTQYF. The nucleotide sequence reads TGTGCCAGCAGTGAATCTGTTTTGGATACGCAGTATTTT.